These 19 T cell receptor beta chains share one sample of origin, sequenced in a study of OX40 agonist ivuxolimab in advanced cancers. The method was immunoSEQ multiplex PCR; TCRdb's version includes in-frame clones alone and lacks a portion of them. The sample carries approximately 50,000 clones, roughly three quarters recorded once. Sequences were derived from CD4+ or CD8+ T cells sorted from blood, sampled in a trial of the OX40 agonist ivuxolimab. These receptors all stem from an adult with an advanced solid tumor such as melanoma, head and neck, liver or kidney cancer.

This clone showed up just a few times. V and J are TRBV20-1 and TRBJ2-1, with 9 bases fitting TRBD1. Germline assignment: CDR1 DFQATT and CDR2 SNEGSKA (reference sequence). This CDR3 has 9 amino acids. The CDR3 sequence: CRPGQGPFF. The DNA for the CDR3 is TGCAGGCCGGGACAGGGTCCGTTCTTC.

There are a few counts of this clone. V and J are TRBV2 and TRBJ1-1, with D unresolved. CDR3 size: 13 residues. V was cut by 5 bases and J by 3 bases, with 10 bases left in between. CDR1 is SNHLY and CDR2 is FYNNEI in the germline V gene. The DNA for the CDR3 is TGTGCCAGCAGTCTGGAAAAGGACACTGAAGCTTTCTTT. Its translation: CASSLEKDTEAFF.

The rearrangement links TRBV21-1 to TRBJ2-3; no DNA check was done on the table's D call, TRBD1. TRBV21-1 is a documented pseudogene. The CDR3 loop spans 17 amino acids. The CDR3 is CASSKASGTGKIDTQYF. The CDR3 DNA reads as TGTGCCAGCAGCAAAGCTAGTGGGACAGGGAAAATAGATACGCAGTATTTT.

The chain employs TRBV25-1 and TRBJ1-1; 9 bases map to TRBD1. This CDR3 has 13 residues. Germline loops: CDR1 MGHDK, CDR2 SYGVNS. The trim removed 4 bases at V and 11 bases at J, leaving 8 bases unmatched. The DNA of the CDR3 is TGTGCCAGCAGTGGGGGACAGGGACGACGGGCTTTCTTT. This translates into CASSGGQGRRAFF.

The chain has TRBV6-5 and TRBJ2-5; a possible D gene is TRBD1 (6 bases). Gene TRBJ2-7 matches the end of the DNA better, so the J call may be wrong. Germline assignment: CDR1 MNHEY and CDR2 SVGAGI. The CDR3 totals 13 residues. The CDR3 region is CASSYGGPYEQYF. The CDR3 DNA reads TGTGCCAGCAGTTACGGGGGCCCCTACGAGCAGTACTTC.

The V gene is TRBV7-2, the J gene TRBJ2-2, with D possibly called TRBD1 or TRBD2 (6 bases each). The CDR3 is 16 amino acids. The germline V and J ends were trimmed by 5 bases and 5 bases, with 18 bases remaining between them. Germline V gene data show CDR1 as SGHTA and CDR2 as FQGNSA. CDR3 sequence (DNA): TGTGCCAGCAGCGCCAGTGGGGGGCCTTATACCGGGGAGCTGTTTTTT. It encodes CASSASGGPYTGELFF.

This clone was recorded only once. The CDR3 region is CASSTYPGGNQPQHF. Here the CDR3 DNA reads TGTGCCAGCAGTACCTACCCAGGGGGGAATCAGCCCCAGCATTTT. V gene TRBV6-5 combines with J gene TRBJ1-5, with 7 nucleotides matching TRBD1. This CDR3 has 15 amino acids. Trimming cost V 5 bases and J 4 bases; bases outside gene matches: 8. Germline V gene lookup returns CDR1 MNHEY and CDR2 SVGAGI.

This chain links TRBV29-1 with TRBJ2-7, with 8 bases matching TRBD1. The ends lost 7 bases at V and 3 bases at J; junction bases unmatched: 5. Looked up from germline, CDR1 is SQVTM and CDR2 is ANQGSEA. The CDR3 consists of 12 residues. Here the CDR3 DNA reads TGCAGCGGCGGGACAGGTCACTACGAGCAGTACTTC. It specifies CSGGTGHYEQYF.

This sequence joins TRBV27 and TRBJ1-2; 8 bases are shared with TRBD1. J lost 5 bases, V lost 3 bases, and 11 bases had no gene match. This CDR3 contains 16 residues. Germline lookup yields CDR1 MNHEY and CDR2 SMNVEV (reference sequence). The CDR3 DNA sequence: TGTGCCAGCAGTTTTCGTGGCAGGGGGCCTGGGTATGGCTACACCTTC. Protein sequence: CASSFRGRGPGYGYTF.

The chain has TRBV6-1 and TRBJ2-7; D gene unclear. V lost 5 bases and J 2 bases, leaving 13 bases between the germline ends. The CDR3 extends over 14 amino acids. The germline V gene has CDR1 MNHNS and CDR2 SASEGT. CDR3 residues: CASSRAEPPYEQYF. In nucleotides, the CDR3 is TGTGCCAGCAGTCGGGCCGAGCCCCCCTACGAGCAGTACTTC.

This clone was found a few times. This chain uses TRBV5-6 with TRBJ2-2; the match to TRBD1 covers 10 bases. The V and J ends lost 4 bases and 8 bases, in that order; junction bases with no gene match: 5. The CDR3 length is 14 residues. CDR1 is SGHDT, CDR2 YYEEEE, per germline. CDR3 sequence reads: CASSRQGASGELFF. Here the CDR3 DNA reads TGTGCCAGCAGCCGACAGGGGGCTTCGGGGGAGCTGTTTTTT. The entire variable domain, with the rest obtained from reference TRBV5-6 and TRBJ2-2, is as follows: DAGVTQSPTHLIKTRGQQVTLRCSPKSGHDTVSWYQQALGQGPQFIFQYYEEEERQRGNFPDRFSGHQFPNYSSELNVNALLLGDSALYLCASSRQGASGELFFGEGSRLTVL.

The rearrangement joins TRBV9 to TRBJ2-2, with no clear D. Trimming removed 0 bases from V and 7 bases from J, with 7 bases in between. There are 13 residues in the CDR3. In germline, CDR1 is SGDLS, CDR2 YYNGEE. The CDR3 protein is CASSVVASGELFF. The DNA for the CDR3 is TGTGCCAGCAGCGTAGTGGCGAGCGGGGAGCTGTTTTTT.

This rearrangement joins TRBV5-1 to TRBJ2-5; tentative D call: TRBD2 (6 bases). The germline V gene has CDR1 SGHRS and CDR2 YFSETQ. Trimming took 4 bases from V and 5 from J, leaving 12 bases between them. The CDR3 loop spans 13 amino acids. The CDR3: CASSSGGEETQYF. The CDR3 DNA reads TGCGCCAGCAGCAGCGGAGGGGAGGAGACCCAGTACTTC.

The rearrangement joins TRBV28 to TRBJ2-5; the D is unclear. The germline V gene encodes CDR1 MDHEN and CDR2 SYDVKM. V lost 8 bases and J 5 bases, leaving 9 bases between the germline ends. The CDR3 is 11 amino acids. The CDR3 DNA is TGTGCCAGCGGGATTGGGGAGACCCAGTACTTC. It codes for CASGIGETQYF.

V gene TRBV15 combines with J gene TRBJ2-1; 7 positions match TRBD2. Germline lookup yields CDR1 LNHNV and CDR2 YYDKDF (reference sequence). Losses at the gene ends were 5 bases for V and 5 bases for J; bases not matched to a gene: 15. The CDR3 has 17 amino acids. DNA of the CDR3: TGTGCCACCAGCCCGCCGGGACTACTAGATCCGCACAATGAGCAGTTCTTC. It yields the protein CATSPPGLLDPHNEQFF.

This clone showed up just once. J is TRBJ1-4 and V is TRBV19; D is unclear. The CDR3 runs to 15 residues. Germline loops: CDR1 LNHDA, CDR2 SQIVND (reference sequence). V shed 7 bases and J shed 8 bases, with 20 bases lying between them. The CDR3 bases are TGTGCCAGTATCCCCCCCCAGCCCGGAGGCGAAAAACTGTTTTTT. It specifies CASIPPQPGGEKLFF.

This chain connects TRBV7-9 to TRBJ1-4, with TRBD1 matching 7 bases. The CDR3 contains 13 residues. The trim removed 2 bases at V and 8 bases at J, leaving 2 bases unmatched. Germline lookup yields CDR1 SEHNR and CDR2 FQNEAQ (reference sequence). CDR3 bases: TGTGCCAGCAGCTTATTAGGGGGCGAAAAACTGTTTTTT. It codes for CASSLLGGEKLFF.

In its sample, this clone was seen once. The chain recombines TRBV5-1 with TRBJ2-7, with 7 bases lining up with TRBD2. The germline V gene encodes CDR1 SGHRS and CDR2 YFSETQ. The CDR3 covers 15 residues. Trimming at V came to 2 bases and at J to 3 bases, leaving 8 bases not matched to a gene. CDR3 sequence (DNA): TGCGCCAGCAGCTTCGGCCTAGCGGTAAACTACGAGCAGTACTTC. Its translation is CASSFGLAVNYEQYF. Supplemented by reference TRBV5-1 and TRBJ2-7, the full variable domain reads KAGVTQTPRYLIKTRGQQVTLSCSPISGHRSVSWYQQTPGQGLQFLFEYFSETQRNKGNFPGRFSGRQFSNSRSEMNVSTLELGDSALYLCASSFGLAVNYEQYFGPGTRLTVT.

The chain has TRBV6-5 and TRBJ1-5; D gene uncertain. V was cut by 0 bases and J by 5 bases, with 8 bases left in between. This CDR3 contains 14 residues. Germline loops: CDR1 MNHEY, CDR2 SVGAGI. This chain's CDR3 is CASSYSPRYQPQHF. DNA for the CDR3: TGTGCCAGCAGTTACTCACCCAGATATCAGCCCCAGCATTTT.